A selection of T cell receptor beta chains follows, all from one sample in a study of regulatory T cells in long-lasting Graves disease. TCRdb independently ran MiXCR on the multiplex PCR reads; one entry per CDR3 protein. The data hold 400,000 to 500,000 distinct CDR3 sequences, with 14% observed a single time. These same records also appear under a second study, on T cells in Graves' hyperthyroidism and ophthalmopathy.

The input for sequencing was peripheral blood mononuclear cells (PBMCs), taken at new diagnosis, from a patient treated with antithyroid drugs. All receptors derive from a woman aged 50 to 60 with Graves disease. Each CDR3 is given with its conserved first and last residue. The D gene is left open where the match is weak. Not all rows give a size; the values are once, few, many and, for expanded clones, a class.

clone_size	j_call	d_call	v_call	cdr3_aa	cdr3_nt
few	TRBJ1-2	TRBD1	TRBV6-2/TRBV6-3	CASSQEDRGGHYGYTF	TGTGCCAGCAGTCAAGAGGACAGGGGTGGGCACTATGGCTACACCTTC
.	TRBJ2-3	TRBD2	TRBV29-1	CSGVLAGEDTQYF	TGCAGCGGCGTACTAGCGGGAGAAGATACGCAGTATTTT
few	TRBJ2-7	.	TRBV19	CASSKRTDYRAEQYF	TGTGCCAGTAGTAAACGGACGGATTATAGGGCCGAGCAGTACTTC
.	TRBJ2-1	TRBD1	TRBV4-1	CASSNDRGLYNEQFF	TGCGCCAGCAGCAACGACAGGGGACTTTACAATGAGCAGTTCTTC
many	TRBJ2-3	.	TRBV12-3/TRBV12-4	CASSLVQGRGKMSTDTQYF	TGTGCCAGCAGTTTAGTTCAGGGGAGAGGGAAAATGAGCACAGATACGCAGTATTTT
many	TRBJ2-2	.	TRBV2	CASSRQSSNTGELFF	TGTGCCAGCAGTCGACAGTCATCGAACACCGGGGAGCTGTTTTTT
few	TRBJ2-7	TRBD2	TRBV30	CAWSVVGEGGEQYF	TGTGCCTGGAGTGTAGTAGGGGAGGGCGGCGAGCAGTACTTC
many	TRBJ2-3	TRBD1	TRBV6-1	CASSPSGTGVTDTQYF	TGTGCCAGCTCCCCCTCCGGGACAGGGGTCACAGATACGCAGTATTTT
few	TRBJ2-1	.	TRBV4-1	CASSARHGHSYNEQFF	TGCGCCAGCAGCGCTCGGCACGGGCACTCCTACAATGAGCAGTTCTTC
few	TRBJ2-2	.	TRBV20-1	CSARDVGDTGELFF	TGCAGTGCTAGAGATGTGGGGGACACCGGGGAGCTGTTTTTT
few	TRBJ2-7	.	TRBV6-2/TRBV6-3	CASSHSFRDYEQYF	TGTGCCAGCAGCCATAGTTTCCGGGACTACGAGCAGTACTTC
many	TRBJ1-1	TRBD1	TRBV28	CASSIQGAETEAFF	TGTGCCAGCAGTATACAGGGGGCAGAGACTGAAGCTTTCTTT
.	TRBJ1-5	.	TRBV6-2/TRBV6-3	CASSDRKSGSYQPQHF	TGTGCCAGCAGTGACCGCAAATCCGGGTCTTATCAGCCCCAGCATTTT
.	TRBJ2-7	TRBD2	TRBV6-9	CASSYSSSGGPYEQYF	TGTGCCAGCAGTTACTCCTCTTCGGGAGGGCCTTACGAGCAGTACTTC
few	TRBJ2-4	.	TRBV6-5	CASSYLESKNIQYF	TGTGCCAGCAGTTACCTTGAATCCAAAAACATTCAGTACTTC
few	TRBJ2-7	.	TRBV7-9	CASSFSTGEWYEQYF	TGTGCCAGCAGCTTCAGCACGGGGGAATGGTACGAGCAGTACTTC
.	TRBJ2-2	.	TRBV5-1	CASSLVAGGRTGELFF	TGCGCCAGCAGCTTGGTGGCAGGGGGGCGCACCGGGGAGCTGTTTTTT
many	TRBJ2-3	.	TRBV2	CASNPVEGGGLTDTQYF	TGTGCCAGCAATCCTGTGGAGGGAGGGGGCCTCACAGATACGCAGTATTTT
.	TRBJ2-1	TRBD1	TRBV30	CAWSGLDRGSYNEQFF	TGTGCCTGGAGCGGATTAGACAGGGGATCCTACAATGAGCAGTTCTTC
.	TRBJ2-7	.	TRBV12-3/TRBV12-4	CASSLGTDLTYEQYF	TGTGCCAGCAGTCTAGGGACCGACCTGACCTACGAGCAGTACTTC
few	TRBJ2-1	TRBD1	TRBV25-1	CASSAGTGAGDEQFF	TGTGCCAGCAGCGCCGGGACAGGGGCTGGGGATGAGCAGTTCTTC
.	TRBJ2-4	TRBD1	TRBV12-3/TRBV12-4	CASSLSGGPNIQYF	TGTGCCAGCAGTTTGTCAGGGGGCCCGAACATTCAGTACTTC
few	TRBJ1-1	.	TRBV5-1	CASSRLGGVNTEAFF	TGCGCCAGCAGCCGCCTGGGGGGAGTGAACACTGAAGCTTTCTTT
.	TRBJ2-3	TRBD2	TRBV10-3	CAISEGWRTSGRIDTQYF	TGTGCCATCAGTGAAGGTTGGAGGACTAGCGGGAGAATAGATACGCAGTATTTT
.	TRBJ1-1	.	TRBV19	CASSTDRENTEAFF	TGTGCCAGTAGTACCGACAGAGAGAACACTGAAGCTTTCTTT
.	TRBJ2-3	TRBD2	TRBV7-2	CASSLVAGAGGSDTQYF	TGTGCCAGCAGCTTAGTAGCGGGAGCGGGGGGATCAGATACGCAGTATTTT
.	TRBJ2-5	.	TRBV5-1	CASSLEPQETQYF	TGCGCCAGCAGCTTGGAACCCCAAGAGACCCAGTACTTC
many	TRBJ1-6	.	TRBV3-1	CASSQGFWAATDSPLHF	TGTGCCAGCAGCCAAGGGTTTTGGGCGGCGACGGATTCACCCCTCCACTTT
few	TRBJ1-2	.	TRBV5-1	CASRRDVDYGYTF	TGCGCCAGCCGGCGGGACGTGGACTATGGCTACACCTTC
.	TRBJ1-5	.	TRBV28	CASTSEGDQPQHF	TGTGCCAGCACCTCGGAGGGTGATCAGCCCCAGCATTTT
.	TRBJ2-3	TRBD2	TRBV28	CASSPGLAGAVTDTQYF	TGTGCCAGCAGCCCGGGACTAGCGGGAGCCGTCACAGATACGCAGTATTTT
many	TRBJ1-6	.	TRBV27	CASSSGTSGSPLHF	TGTGCCAGCAGTTCCGGGACATCAGGCTCACCCCTCCACTTT
many	TRBJ2-2	.	TRBV6-1	CASSYDRAPNTGELFF	TGTGCCAGCAGCTATGACAGAGCCCCGAACACCGGGGAGCTGTTTTTT
few	TRBJ2-2	.	TRBV12-3/TRBV12-4	CASSLAHNRALAGELFF	TGTGCCAGCAGTTTAGCGCACAACAGGGCATTAGCCGGGGAGCTGTTTTTT
.	TRBJ1-4	.	TRBV5-1	CASSSGLGATNEKLFF	TGCGCCAGCAGCTCAGGGCTGGGGGCAACTAATGAAAAACTGTTTTTT
many	TRBJ2-3	.	TRBV27	CASSSSTSGAQYF	TGTGCCAGCAGTTCGTCGACATCGGGGGCGCAGTATTTT
many	TRBJ2-7	.	TRBV20-1	CSARAGLADYEQYF	TGCAGTGCTAGAGCGGGACTCGCCGACTACGAGCAGTACTTC
.	TRBJ2-5	.	TRBV5-1	CASRGLLTQETQYF	TGCGCCAGCAGAGGATTACTGACCCAAGAGACCCAGTACTTC
many	TRBJ1-1	.	TRBV12-3/TRBV12-4	CASSFSWNTEAFF	TGTGCCAGCAGTTTCTCCTGGAACACTGAAGCTTTCTTT
once	TRBJ2-7	TRBD2	TRBV30	CAWSPLASGRASYEQYF	TGTGCCTGGAGCCCCCTAGCCAGCGGGAGGGCCTCCTACGAGCAGTACTTC
many	TRBJ2-7	.	TRBV2	CASSENYEQYF	TGTGCCAGCAGTGAGAACTACGAGCAGTACTTC
.	TRBJ2-7	TRBD2	TRBV28	CASDGLAGPDEQYF	TGTGCCAGCGACGGACTAGCGGGACCTGACGAGCAGTACTTC